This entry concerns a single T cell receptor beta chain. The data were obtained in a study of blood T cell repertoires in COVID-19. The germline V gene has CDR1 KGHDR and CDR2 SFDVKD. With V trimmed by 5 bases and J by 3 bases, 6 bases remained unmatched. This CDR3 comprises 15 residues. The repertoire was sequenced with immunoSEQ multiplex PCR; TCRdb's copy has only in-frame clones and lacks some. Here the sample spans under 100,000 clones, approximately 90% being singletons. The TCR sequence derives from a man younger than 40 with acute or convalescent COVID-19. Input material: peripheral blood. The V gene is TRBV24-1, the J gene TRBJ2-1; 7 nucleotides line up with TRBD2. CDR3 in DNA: TGTGCCACCAGTGGTCCGGGAGGTAACTACAATGAGCAGTTCTTC. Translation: CATSGPGGNYNEQFF.